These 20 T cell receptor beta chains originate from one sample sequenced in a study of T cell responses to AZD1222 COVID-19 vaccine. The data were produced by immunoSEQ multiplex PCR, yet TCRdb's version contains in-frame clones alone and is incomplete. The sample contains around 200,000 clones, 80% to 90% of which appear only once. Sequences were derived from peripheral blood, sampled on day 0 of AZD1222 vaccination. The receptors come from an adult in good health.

CDR3 protein: CASSAGQGEIRNYGYTF. CDR3 sequence (DNA): TGTGCCAGCAGCGCCGGACAGGGCGAAATACGAAACTATGGCTACACCTTC. The chain joins TRBV9 to TRBJ1-2, with TRBD1 matching 8 bases. J was trimmed by 2 bases and V by 3 bases; bases with no gene match: 12. CDR1 and CDR2 (germline): SGDLS, YYNGEE. The CDR3 extends over 17 amino acids. The full variable domain, rest sourced from reference TRBV9 and TRBJ1-2, is DSGVTQTPKHLITATGQRVTLRCSPRSGDLSVYWYQQSLDQGLQFLIQYYNGEERAKGNILERFSAQQFPDLHSELNLSSLELGDSALYFCASSAGQGEIRNYGYTFGSGTRLTVV.

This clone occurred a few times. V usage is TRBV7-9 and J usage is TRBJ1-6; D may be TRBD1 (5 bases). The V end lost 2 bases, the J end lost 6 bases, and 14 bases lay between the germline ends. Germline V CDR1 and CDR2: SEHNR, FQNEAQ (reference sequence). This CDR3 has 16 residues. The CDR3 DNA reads TGTGCCAGCAGCTTATCGGTGGGACGGACTAATTCACCCCTCCACTTT. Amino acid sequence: CASSLSVGRTNSPLHF.

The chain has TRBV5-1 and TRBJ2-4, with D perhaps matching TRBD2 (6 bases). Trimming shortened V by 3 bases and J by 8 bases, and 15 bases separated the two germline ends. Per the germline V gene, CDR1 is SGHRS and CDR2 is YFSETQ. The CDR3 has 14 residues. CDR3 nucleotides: TGCGCCAGCAGCTCCGGATCGGCGGGGTACATTCAGTACTTC. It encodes CASSSGSAGYIQYF.

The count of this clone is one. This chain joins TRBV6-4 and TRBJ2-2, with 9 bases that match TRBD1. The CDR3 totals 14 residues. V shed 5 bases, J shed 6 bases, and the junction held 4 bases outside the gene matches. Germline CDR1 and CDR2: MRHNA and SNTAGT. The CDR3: CASSRDRAAGELFF. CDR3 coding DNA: TGTGCCAGCAGTCGGGACAGGGCGGCCGGGGAGCTGTTTTTT.

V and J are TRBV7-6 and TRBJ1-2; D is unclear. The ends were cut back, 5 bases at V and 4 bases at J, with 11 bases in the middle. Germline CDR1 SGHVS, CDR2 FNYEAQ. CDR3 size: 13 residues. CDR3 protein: CASSTQLGYGYTF. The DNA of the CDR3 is TGTGCCAGCAGCACCCAGCTCGGCTATGGCTACACCTTC. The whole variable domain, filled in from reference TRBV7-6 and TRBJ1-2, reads GAGVSQSPRYKVTKRGQDVALRCDPISGHVSLYWYRQALGQGPEFLTYFNYEAQQDKSGLPNDRFSAERPEGSISTLTIQRTEQRDSAMYRCASSTQLGYGYTFGSGTRLTVV.

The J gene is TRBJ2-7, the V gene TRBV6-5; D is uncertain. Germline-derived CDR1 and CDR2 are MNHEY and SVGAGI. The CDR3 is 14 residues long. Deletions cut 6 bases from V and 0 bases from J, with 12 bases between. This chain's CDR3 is CASRGGGSSYEQYF. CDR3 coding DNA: TGTGCCAGCAGGGGTGGTGGCAGCTCCTACGAGCAGTACTTC.

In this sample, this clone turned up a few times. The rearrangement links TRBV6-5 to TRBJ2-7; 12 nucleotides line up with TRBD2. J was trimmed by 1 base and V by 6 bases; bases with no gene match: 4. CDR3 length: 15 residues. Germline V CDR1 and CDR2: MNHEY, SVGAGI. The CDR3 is CASRRTSGGSYEQYF. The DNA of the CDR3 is TGTGCCAGCAGACGTACTAGCGGGGGGTCCTACGAGCAGTACTTC.

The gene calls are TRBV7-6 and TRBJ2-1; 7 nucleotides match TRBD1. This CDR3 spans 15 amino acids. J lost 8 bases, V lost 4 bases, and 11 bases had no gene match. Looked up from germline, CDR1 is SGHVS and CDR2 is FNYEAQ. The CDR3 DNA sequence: TGTGCCAGCAGCTACCGACAGGGAGCTCGACATGAGCAGTTCTTC. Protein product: CASSYRQGARHEQFF.

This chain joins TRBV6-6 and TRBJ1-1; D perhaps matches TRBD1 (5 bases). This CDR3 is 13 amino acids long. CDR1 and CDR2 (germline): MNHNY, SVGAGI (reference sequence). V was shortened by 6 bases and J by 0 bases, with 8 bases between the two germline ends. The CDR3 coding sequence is TGTGCCAGCAGGGGACTCATGAACACTGAAGCTTTCTTT. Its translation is CASRGLMNTEAFF.

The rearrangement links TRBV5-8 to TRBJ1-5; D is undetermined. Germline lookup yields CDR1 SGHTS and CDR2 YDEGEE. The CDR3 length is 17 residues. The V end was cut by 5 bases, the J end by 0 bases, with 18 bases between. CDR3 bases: TGTGCCAGCAGTCAACGGGGTGGCGGGGTTAGCAATCAGCCCCAGCATTTT. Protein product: CASSQRGGGVSNQPQHF.

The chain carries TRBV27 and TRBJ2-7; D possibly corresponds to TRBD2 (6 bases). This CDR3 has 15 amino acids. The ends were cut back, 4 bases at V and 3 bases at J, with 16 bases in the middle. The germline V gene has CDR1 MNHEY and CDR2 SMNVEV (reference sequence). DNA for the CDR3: TGTGCCAGCAGTTCCCAAATAGGGACTTTCTACGAGCAGTACTTC. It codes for CASSSQIGTFYEQYF.

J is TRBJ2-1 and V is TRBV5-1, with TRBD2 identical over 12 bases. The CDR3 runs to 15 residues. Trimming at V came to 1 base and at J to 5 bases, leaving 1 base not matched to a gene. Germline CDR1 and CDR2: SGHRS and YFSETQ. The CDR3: CASSLTSGGNNEQFF. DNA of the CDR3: TGCGCCAGCAGCTTGACTAGCGGGGGGAACAATGAGCAGTTCTTC.

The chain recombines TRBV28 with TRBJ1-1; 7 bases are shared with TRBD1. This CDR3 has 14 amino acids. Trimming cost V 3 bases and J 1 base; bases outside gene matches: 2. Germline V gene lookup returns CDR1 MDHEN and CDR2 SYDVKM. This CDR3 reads CASSFRTGNTEAFF. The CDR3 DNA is TGTGCCAGCAGTTTTCGGACAGGGAACACTGAAGCTTTCTTT.

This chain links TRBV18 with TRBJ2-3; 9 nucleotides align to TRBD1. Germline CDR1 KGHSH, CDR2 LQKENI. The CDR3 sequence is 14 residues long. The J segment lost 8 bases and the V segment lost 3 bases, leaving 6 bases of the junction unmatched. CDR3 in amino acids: CASSPGQGHVTQYF. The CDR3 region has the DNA TGTGCCAGCTCACCGGGACAGGGACATGTTACGCAGTATTTT.

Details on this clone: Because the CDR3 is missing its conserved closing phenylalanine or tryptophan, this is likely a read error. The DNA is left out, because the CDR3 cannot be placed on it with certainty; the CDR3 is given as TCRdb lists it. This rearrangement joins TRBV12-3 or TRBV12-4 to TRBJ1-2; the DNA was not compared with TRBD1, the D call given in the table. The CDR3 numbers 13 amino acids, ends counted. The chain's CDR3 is CASSLNQGTPMGV.

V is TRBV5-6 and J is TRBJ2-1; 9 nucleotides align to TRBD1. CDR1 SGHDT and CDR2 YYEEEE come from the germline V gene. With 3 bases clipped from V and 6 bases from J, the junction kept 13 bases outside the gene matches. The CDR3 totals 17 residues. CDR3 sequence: CASSYIMTATGGNEQFF. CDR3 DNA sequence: TGTGCCAGCAGCTATATAATGACTGCGACAGGGGGCAATGAGCAGTTCTTC. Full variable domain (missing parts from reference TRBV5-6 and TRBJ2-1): DAGVTQSPTHLIKTRGQQVTLRCSPKSGHDTVSWYQQALGQGPQFIFQYYEEEERQRGNFPDRFSGHQFPNYSSELNVNALLLGDSALYLCASSYIMTATGGNEQFFGPGTRLTVL.

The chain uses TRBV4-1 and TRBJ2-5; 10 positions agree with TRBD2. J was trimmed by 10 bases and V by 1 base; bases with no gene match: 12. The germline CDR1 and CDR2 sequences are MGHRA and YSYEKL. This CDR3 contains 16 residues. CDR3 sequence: CASSQVLAGVVMGQYF. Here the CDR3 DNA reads TGCGCCAGCAGCCAAGTCCTAGCGGGGGTTGTAATGGGCCAGTACTTC.

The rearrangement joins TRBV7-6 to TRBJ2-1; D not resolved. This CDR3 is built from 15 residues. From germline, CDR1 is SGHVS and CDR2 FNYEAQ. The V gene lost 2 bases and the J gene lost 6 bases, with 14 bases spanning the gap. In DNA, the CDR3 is TGTGCCAGCAGCTTAAGTAGCCCATATATCAATGAGCAGTTCTTC. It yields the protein CASSLSSPYINEQFF.

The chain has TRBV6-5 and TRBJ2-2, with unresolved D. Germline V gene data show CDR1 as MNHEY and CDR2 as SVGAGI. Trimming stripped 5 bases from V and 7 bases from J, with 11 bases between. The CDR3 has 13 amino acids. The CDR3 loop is CASSPWRGGELFF. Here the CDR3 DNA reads TGTGCCAGCAGTCCCTGGCGCGGCGGGGAGCTGTTTTTT.

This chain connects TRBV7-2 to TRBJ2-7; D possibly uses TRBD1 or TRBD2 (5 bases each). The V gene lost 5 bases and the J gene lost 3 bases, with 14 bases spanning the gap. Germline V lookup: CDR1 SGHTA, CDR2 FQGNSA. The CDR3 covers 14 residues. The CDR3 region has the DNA TGTGCCAGCAGCCCCGGGGCGGCTGACTACGAGCAGTACTTC. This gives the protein CASSPGAADYEQYF.